The source of this T cell receptor beta chain is a study of brain metastases from non-small cell lung cancer. Study outcomes and limitations: Compared with primary tumors, brain metastases showed less T-cell infiltration. TCR repertoires overlapped largely between brain metastases and matched primaries. In about 62% of brain metastases, T-cell clones were expanded compared with matched primary tumors.

Data came from immunoSEQ multiplex PCR; TCRdb stores just in-frame clones and leaves some out. The table shows around 300 clones, with 92% occurring only once. The germline gives CDR1 SGHNT, CDR2 YYREEE (reference sequence). Trimming shortened V by 2 bases and J by 0 bases, and 8 bases separated the two germline ends. The CDR3 extends over 15 amino acids. As concerns this clone: Its antigen is not identified.

This receptor was taken from a donor at least 40 years old with non-small cell lung cancer. The genes are TRBV5-4 and TRBJ2-2, with D perhaps given as TRBD1 or TRBD2 (5 bases each). The sequencing sample was made of tissue from a brain metastasis. The chain's CDR3 is CASSLRGPNTGELFF. DNA of the CDR3: TGTGCCAGCAGCTTACGGGGACCGAACACCGGGGAGCTGTTTTTT.